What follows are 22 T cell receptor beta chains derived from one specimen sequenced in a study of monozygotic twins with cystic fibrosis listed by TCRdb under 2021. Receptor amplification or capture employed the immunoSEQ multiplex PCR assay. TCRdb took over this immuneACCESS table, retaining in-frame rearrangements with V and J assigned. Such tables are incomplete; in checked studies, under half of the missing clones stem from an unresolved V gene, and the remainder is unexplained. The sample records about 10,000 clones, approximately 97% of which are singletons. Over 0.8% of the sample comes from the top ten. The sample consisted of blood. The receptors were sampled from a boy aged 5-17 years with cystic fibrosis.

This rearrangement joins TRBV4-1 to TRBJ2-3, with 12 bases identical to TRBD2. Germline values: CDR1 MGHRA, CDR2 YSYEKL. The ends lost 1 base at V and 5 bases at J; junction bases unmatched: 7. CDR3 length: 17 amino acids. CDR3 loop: CASSQVPSGGVRDTQYF. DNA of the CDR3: TGCGCCAGCAGCCAAGTTCCTAGCGGGGGGGTCCGAGATACGCAGTATTTT.

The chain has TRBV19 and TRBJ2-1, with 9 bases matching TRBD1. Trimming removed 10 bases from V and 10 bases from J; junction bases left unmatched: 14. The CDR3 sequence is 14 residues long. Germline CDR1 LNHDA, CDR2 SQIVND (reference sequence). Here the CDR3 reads CATNAGTGYLEQFF. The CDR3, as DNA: TGTGCCACCAACGCTGGGACAGGGTACCTCGAGCAGTTCTTC.

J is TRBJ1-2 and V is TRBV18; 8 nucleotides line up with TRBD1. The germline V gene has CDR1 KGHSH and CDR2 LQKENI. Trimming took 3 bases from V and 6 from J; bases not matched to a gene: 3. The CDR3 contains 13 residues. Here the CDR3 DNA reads TGTGCCAGCTCACCGCAGGGGGCTGATGGCTACACCTTC. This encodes CASSPQGADGYTF.

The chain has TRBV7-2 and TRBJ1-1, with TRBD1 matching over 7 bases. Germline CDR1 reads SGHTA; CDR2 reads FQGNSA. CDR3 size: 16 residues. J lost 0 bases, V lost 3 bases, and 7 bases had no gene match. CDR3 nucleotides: TGTGCCAGCAGCTTCCTATTTGGGACAGTGAACACTGAAGCTTTCTTT. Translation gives CASSFLFGTVNTEAFF. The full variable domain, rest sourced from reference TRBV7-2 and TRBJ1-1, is GAGVSQSPSNKVTEKGKDVELRCDPISGHTALYWYRQSLGQGLEFLIYFQGNSAPDKSGLPSDRFSAERTGGSVSTLTIQRTQQEDSAVYLCASSFLFGTVNTEAFFGQGTRLTVV.

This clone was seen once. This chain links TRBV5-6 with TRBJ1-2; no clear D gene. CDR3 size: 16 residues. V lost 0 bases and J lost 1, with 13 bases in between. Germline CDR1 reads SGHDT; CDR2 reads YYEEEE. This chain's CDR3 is CASSLGPNLLNYGYTF. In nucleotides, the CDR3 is TGTGCCAGCAGCTTGGGACCGAATCTCCTTAACTATGGCTACACCTTC.

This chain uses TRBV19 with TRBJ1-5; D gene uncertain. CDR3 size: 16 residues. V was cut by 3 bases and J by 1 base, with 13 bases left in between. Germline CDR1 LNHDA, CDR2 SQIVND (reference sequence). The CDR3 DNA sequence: TGTGCCAGTAGTATTTGGGCCAGAGGAAGCAATCAGCCCCAGCATTTT. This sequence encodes CASSIWARGSNQPQHF. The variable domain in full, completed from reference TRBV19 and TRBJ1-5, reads DGGITQSPKYLFRKEGQNVTLSCEQNLNHDAMYWYRQDPGQGLRLIYYSQIVNDFQKGDIAEGYSVSREKKESFPLTVTSAQKNPTAFYLCASSIWARGSNQPQHFGDGTRLSIL.

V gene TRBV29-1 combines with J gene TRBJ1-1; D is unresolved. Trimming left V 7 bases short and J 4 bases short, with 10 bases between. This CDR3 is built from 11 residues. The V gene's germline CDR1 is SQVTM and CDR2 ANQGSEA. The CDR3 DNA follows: TGCAGCGCCTTTTCAGGCACTGAAGCTTTCTTT. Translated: CSAFSGTEAFF.

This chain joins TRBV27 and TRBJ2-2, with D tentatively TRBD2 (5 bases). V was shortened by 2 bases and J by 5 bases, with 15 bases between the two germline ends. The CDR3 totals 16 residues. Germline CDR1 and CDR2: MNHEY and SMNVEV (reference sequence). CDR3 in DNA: TGTGCCAGCAGTTTACTGGTGGGAGTCCGGACCGGGGAGCTGTTTTTT. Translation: CASSLLVGVRTGELFF.

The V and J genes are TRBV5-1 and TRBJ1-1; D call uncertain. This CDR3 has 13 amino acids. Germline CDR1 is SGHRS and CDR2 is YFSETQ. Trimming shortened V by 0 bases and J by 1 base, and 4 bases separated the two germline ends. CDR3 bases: TGCGCCAGCAGCTTGGGGGGGAACACTGAAGCTTTCTTT. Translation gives CASSLGGNTEAFF.

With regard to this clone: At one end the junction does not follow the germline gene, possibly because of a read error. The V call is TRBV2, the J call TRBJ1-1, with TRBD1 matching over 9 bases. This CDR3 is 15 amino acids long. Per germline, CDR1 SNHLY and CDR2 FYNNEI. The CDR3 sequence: CASNEKDRGSTEAFF. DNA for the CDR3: TGTGCCAGCAATGAAAAGGACAGGGGTTCCACTGAAGCTTTCTTT.

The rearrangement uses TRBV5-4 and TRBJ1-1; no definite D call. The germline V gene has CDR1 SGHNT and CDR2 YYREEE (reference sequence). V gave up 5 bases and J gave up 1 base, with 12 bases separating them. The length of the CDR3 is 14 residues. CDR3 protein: CASRGKGANTEAFF. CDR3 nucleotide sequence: TGTGCCAGCAGGGGGAAAGGAGCGAACACTGAAGCTTTCTTT.

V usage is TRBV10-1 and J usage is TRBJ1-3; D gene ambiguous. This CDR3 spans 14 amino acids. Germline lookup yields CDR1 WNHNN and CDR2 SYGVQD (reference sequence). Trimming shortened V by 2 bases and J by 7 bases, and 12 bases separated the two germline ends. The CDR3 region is CASSENILENTIYF. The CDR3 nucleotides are TGCGCCAGCAGTGAGAACATATTAGAGAACACCATATATTTT.

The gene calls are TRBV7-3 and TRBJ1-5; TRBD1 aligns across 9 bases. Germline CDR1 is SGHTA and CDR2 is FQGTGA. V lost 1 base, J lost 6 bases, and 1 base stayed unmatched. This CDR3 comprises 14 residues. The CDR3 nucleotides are TGTGCCAGCAGCTTAAGACAGGGGGGTCAGCCCCAGCATTTT. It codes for CASSLRQGGQPQHF. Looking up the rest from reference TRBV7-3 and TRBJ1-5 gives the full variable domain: GAGVSQTPSNKVTEKGKYVELRCDPISGHTALYWYRQSLGQGPEFLIYFQGTGAADDSGLPNDRFFAVRPEGSVSTLKIQRTERGDSAVYLCASSLRQGGQPQHFGDGTRLSIL.

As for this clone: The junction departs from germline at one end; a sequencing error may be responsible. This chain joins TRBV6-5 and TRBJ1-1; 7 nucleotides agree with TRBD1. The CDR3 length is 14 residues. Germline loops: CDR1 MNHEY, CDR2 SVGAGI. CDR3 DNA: TGTGCCAGCAGTGAAGGGCAGGAGGGGGCTGAGGCTTTCTTT. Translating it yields CASSEGQEGAEAFF.

In DNA form, the CDR3 reads TGTGCCAGCACCGACCAGACAGGGAAGAACACCGGGGAGCTGTTTTTT. Translation gives CASTDQTGKNTGELFF. The V call is TRBV7-2, the J call TRBJ2-2; 7 bases fit TRBD1. Looked up from germline, CDR1 is SGHTA and CDR2 is FQGNSA. The J segment lost 1 base and the V segment lost 7 bases, leaving 9 bases of the junction unmatched. The CDR3 runs 16 residues.

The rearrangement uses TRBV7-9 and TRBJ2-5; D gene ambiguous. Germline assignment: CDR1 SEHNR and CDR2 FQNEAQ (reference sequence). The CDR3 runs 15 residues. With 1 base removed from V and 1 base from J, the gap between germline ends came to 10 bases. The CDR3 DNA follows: TGTGCCAGCAGCTTAGTCTTTGTGGGCCAAGAGACCCAGTACTTC. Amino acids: CASSLVFVGQETQYF.

CDR3 coding DNA: TGTGCCAGTAGTATTTGGCGATCACTGAACACTGAAGCTTTCTTT. It encodes CASSIWRSLNTEAFF. The chain couples TRBV19 to TRBJ1-1; no clear D. The germline gives CDR1 LNHDA, CDR2 SQIVND (reference sequence). The CDR3 loop spans 15 amino acids. Trimming took 3 bases from V and 0 from J, leaving 11 bases between them.

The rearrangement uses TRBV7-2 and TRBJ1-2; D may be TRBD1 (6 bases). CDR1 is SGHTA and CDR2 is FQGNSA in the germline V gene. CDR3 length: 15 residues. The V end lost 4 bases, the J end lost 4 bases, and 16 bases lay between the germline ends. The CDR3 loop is CASSSPTGQPYGYTF. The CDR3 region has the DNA TGTGCCAGCAGCTCACCTACTGGACAGCCCTATGGCTACACCTTC.

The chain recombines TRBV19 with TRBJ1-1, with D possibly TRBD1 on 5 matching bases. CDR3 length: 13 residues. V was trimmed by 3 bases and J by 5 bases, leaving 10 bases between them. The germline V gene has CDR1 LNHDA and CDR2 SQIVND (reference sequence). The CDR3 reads CASSINDRTEAFF. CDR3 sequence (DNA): TGTGCCAGTAGTATCAATGACAGAACTGAAGCTTTCTTT.

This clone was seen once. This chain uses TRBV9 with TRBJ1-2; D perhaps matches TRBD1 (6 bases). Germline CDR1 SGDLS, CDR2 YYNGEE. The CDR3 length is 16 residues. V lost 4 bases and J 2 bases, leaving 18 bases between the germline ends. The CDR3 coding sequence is TGTGCCAGCAGCCAACAAAGGGGGGTAGGGAACTATGGCTACACCTTC. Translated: CASSQQRGVGNYGYTF.

The DNA of the CDR3 is TGTGCCAGCAGTGGAGGACAGGTGAATCAGCCCCAGCATTTT. Residues: CASSGGQVNQPQHF. The chain recombines TRBV9 with TRBJ1-5; 7 nucleotides line up with TRBD1. The CDR3 spans 14 residues. CDR1 is SGDLS and CDR2 is YYNGEE in the germline V gene. Trimming removed 5 bases from V and 4 bases from J; junction bases left unmatched: 6.

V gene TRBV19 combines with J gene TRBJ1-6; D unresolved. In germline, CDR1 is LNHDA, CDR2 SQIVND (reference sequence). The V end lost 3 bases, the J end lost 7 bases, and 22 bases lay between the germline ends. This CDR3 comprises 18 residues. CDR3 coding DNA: TGTGCCAGTAGTATCGTGATGGGATCAACTGACTACAATTCACCCCTCCACTTT. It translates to CASSIVMGSTDYNSPLHF.